The T cell receptor (beta chain) under discussion was sequenced for a study of beta chain features in type 1 diabetes. Study-wide findings and caveats: The cDNA sequencing approach could over-represent high-TCR-expressing cells. Compared to healthy donors, patients appeared to have naive, central memory and Treg TCRB repertoires that were more alike.

CDR1 is SGHNT and CDR2 is YENEEA in the germline V gene. V was clipped by 5 bases and J by 11 bases; unmatched bases: 9. This CDR3 has 13 residues. TCRB transcripts that were expressed got sequenced, as all of the isolated RNA had been reverse transcribed. TCRdb keeps only in-frame clones here, not all; method: immunoSEQ multiplex PCR. The sample lists hundreds of thousands of clones, over 11% occurring once. This clone was found once. Its target is unknown. Sequencing was performed on naive CD4+ T cells from blood. The genes are TRBV11-3 and TRBJ2-3; 8 nucleotides match TRBD2. The sequence was collected from a young man in good health. CDR3 residues: CASSPTSAGGQYF. The CDR3 nucleotides read TGTGCCAGCAGCCCGACTAGCGCCGGAGGGCAGTATTTT.